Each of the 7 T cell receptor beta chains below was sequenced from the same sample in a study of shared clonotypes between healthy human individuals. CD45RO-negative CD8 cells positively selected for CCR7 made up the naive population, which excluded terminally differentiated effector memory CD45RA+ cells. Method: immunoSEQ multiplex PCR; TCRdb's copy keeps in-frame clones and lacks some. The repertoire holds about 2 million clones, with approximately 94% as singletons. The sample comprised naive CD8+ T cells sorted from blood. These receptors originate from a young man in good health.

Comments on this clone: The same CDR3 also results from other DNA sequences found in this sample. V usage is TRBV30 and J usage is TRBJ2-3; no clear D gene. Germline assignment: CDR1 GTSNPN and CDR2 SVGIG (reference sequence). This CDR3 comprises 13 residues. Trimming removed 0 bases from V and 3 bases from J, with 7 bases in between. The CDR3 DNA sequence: TGTGCCTGGAGTGTACTTGCGACAGATACGCAGTATTTT. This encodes CAWSVLATDTQYF.

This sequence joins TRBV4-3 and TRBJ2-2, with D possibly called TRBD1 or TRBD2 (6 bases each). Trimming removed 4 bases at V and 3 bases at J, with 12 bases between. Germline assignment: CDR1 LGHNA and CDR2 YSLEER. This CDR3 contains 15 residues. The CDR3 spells CASSPGGRYTGELFF. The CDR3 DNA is TGCGCCAGCAGCCCCGGGGGCCGGTACACCGGGGAGCTGTTTTTT.

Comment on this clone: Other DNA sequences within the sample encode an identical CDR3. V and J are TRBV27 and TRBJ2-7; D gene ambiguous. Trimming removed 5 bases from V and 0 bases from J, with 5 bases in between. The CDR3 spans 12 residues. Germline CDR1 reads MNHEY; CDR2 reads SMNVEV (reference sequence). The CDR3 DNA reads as TGTGCCAGCAGTCTCCTCTCCTACGAGCAGTACTTC. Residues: CASSLLSYEQYF.

CDR3 sequence reads: CASRVRDKSSYEQYF. CDR3 DNA: TGCGCCAGCAGGGTCCGGGACAAGTCTTCCTACGAGCAGTACTTC. This chain connects TRBV5-1 to TRBJ2-7; possibly TRBD1 for D (6 bases). The CDR3 totals 15 residues. Germline CDR1 is SGHRS and CDR2 is YFSETQ. V lost 5 bases, J lost 1 base, and 16 bases lay in between.

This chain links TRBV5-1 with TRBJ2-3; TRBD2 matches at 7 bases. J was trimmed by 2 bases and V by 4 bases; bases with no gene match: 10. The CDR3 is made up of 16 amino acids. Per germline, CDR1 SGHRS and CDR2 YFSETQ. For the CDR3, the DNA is TGCGCCAGCAGCGGGAGGGACGGGGGTGCCACAGATACGCAGTATTTT. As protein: CASSGRDGGATDTQYF.

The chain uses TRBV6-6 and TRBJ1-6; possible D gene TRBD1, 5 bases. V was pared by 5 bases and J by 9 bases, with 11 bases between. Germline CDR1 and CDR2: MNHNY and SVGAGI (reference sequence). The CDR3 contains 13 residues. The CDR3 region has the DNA TGTGCCAGCAGTCCAGGGACGCCTTCACCCCTCCACTTT. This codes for CASSPGTPSPLHF.

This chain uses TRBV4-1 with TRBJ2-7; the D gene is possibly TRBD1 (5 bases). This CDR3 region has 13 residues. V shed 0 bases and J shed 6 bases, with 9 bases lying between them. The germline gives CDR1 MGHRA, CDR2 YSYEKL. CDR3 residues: CASSQDPRVEQYF. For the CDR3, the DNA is TGCGCCAGCAGCCAAGATCCCAGGGTCGAGCAGTACTTC.